The sequence of this T cell receptor (beta chain) was determined in a study of cytomegalovirus exposure and HLA in healthy donors. Whole-study context: Among the roughly 400 genotyped donors, around 81% were placed in the Caucasian-associated ancestry cluster. Study-wide results and limits: Per a later analysis, HLA-associated TCR beta chains showed more clonal expansion than other, equally common TCR beta chains.

For this clone: Its specificity is not known.

Researchers ran the PCR with 60 Vbeta and 13 Jbeta primers. In the original workflow: Roughly 10 million shared chains were among approximately 87 million unique TCR beta chains counted in a later analysis. Using immunoSEQ multiplex PCR, the repertoire was profiled, and TCRdb retains in-frame clones only, with some absent. V and J calls and clone size follow that table, whereas D and trimming were derived from the DNA. Of under 85,000 clones in the sample, roughly four fifths were seen once. The sequence was obtained from a woman in her thirties in good health and CMV-seropositive. The sequenced sample consisted of PBMCs.

CDR3 nucleotides: TGTGCCAGCAGTTCCTTCTTGGACATCACCGGGGAGCTGTTTTTT. Translating gives CASSSFLDITGELFF. J is TRBJ2-2 and V is TRBV6-5, with D perhaps TRBD1 (5 bases). V was cut by 4 bases and J by 4 bases, with 13 bases left in between. Germline CDR1 MNHEY, CDR2 SVGAGI. This CDR3 region has 15 residues.